These 10 T cell receptor beta chains were all obtained from the same sample, sequenced in a study of blood T cells in healthy people across ages. Through a sample-barcoded 5' primer and a J-beta primer mix, a second PCR was run for roughly 6 to 12 cycles. TCRdb re-called the 5' RACE reads through MiXCR, storing one row per CDR3 protein. Here the sample spans some 900,000 distinct CDR3 sequences, about 48% being singletons. The sequencing input was blood. The receptor source for this set is a man aged 25 to 40 in good health.

The table lists this clonotype with a few counts. This chain joins TRBV9 and TRBJ2-3; no reliable D call. V was pared by 3 bases and J by 8 bases, with 13 bases between. Germline lookup yields CDR1 SGDLS and CDR2 YYNGEE. The CDR3 has 13 amino acids. The CDR3 nucleotides read TGTGCCAGCAGCGCCTCGATGGAGAGTACGCAGTATTTT. Protein product: CASSASMESTQYF.

The rearrangement uses TRBV10-3 and TRBJ1-1; D gene unclear. Germline CDR1 is ENHRY and CDR2 is SYGVKD. The CDR3 runs 13 residues. V lost 0 bases and J lost 4, with 6 bases in between. In DNA form, the CDR3 reads TGTGCCATCAGTGAGTCAAAGGGCACTGAAGCTTTCTTT. This sequence encodes CAISESKGTEAFF.

The chain joins TRBV7-9 to TRBJ2-7; D is unresolved. Germline assignment: CDR1 SEHNR and CDR2 FQNEAQ (reference sequence). V lost 1 base and J 4 bases, leaving 8 bases between the germline ends. The CDR3 spans 13 residues. The CDR3 spells CASSLVQPYEQYF. CDR3 sequence (DNA): TGTGCCAGCAGCTTAGTCCAGCCTTACGAGCAGTACTTC.

The V call is TRBV4-1, the J call TRBJ2-5; TRBD1 aligns across 11 bases. The CDR3 has 18 amino acids. The V gene end was trimmed by 1 base and the J gene end by 11 bases; junction bases not matched to a gene: 18. The germline CDR1 and CDR2 sequences are MGHRA and YSYEKL. CDR3 in amino acids: CASSQGRTGGGRNNEQYF. CDR3 sequence (DNA): TGCGCCAGCAGCCAAGGGAGGACAGGGGGCGGTCGGAACAATGAGCAGTACTTC.

The chain combines TRBV20-1 with TRBJ1-1; the D is unclear. The germline V gene has CDR1 DFQATT and CDR2 SNEGSKA (reference sequence). The CDR3 is 17 residues long. The V and J ends lost 0 bases and 0 bases respectively, with 17 bases between them. CDR3: CSARDTVGGYMNTEAFF. The CDR3 region has the DNA TGCAGTGCTAGAGATACCGTGGGAGGGTACATGAACACTGAAGCTTTCTTT.

This clonotype was detected only a few times. The chain recombines TRBV30 with TRBJ2-7; 8 bases line up with TRBD1. The CDR3 runs to 15 residues. The J segment lost 4 bases and the V segment lost 4 bases, leaving 12 bases of the junction unmatched. From germline, CDR1 is GTSNPN and CDR2 SVGIG (reference sequence). For the CDR3, the DNA is TGTGCCTGGACCCACGGGGCGACAGGGGATTACGAGCAGTACTTC. Its translation is CAWTHGATGDYEQYF. The full variable domain, rest sourced from reference TRBV30 and TRBJ2-7, is SQTIHQWPATLVQPVGSPLSLECTVEGTSNPNLYWYRQAAGRGLQLLFYSVGIGQISSEVPQNLSASRPQDRQFILSSKKLLLSDSGFYLCAWTHGATGDYEQYFGPGTRLTVT.

This clonotype was counted a few times. The gene calls are TRBV7-9 and TRBJ1-4; D may be TRBD1 (6 bases). Germline V lookup: CDR1 SEHNR, CDR2 FQNEAQ (reference sequence). There are 14 residues in the CDR3. V lost 5 bases and J 4 bases, leaving 11 bases between the germline ends. The CDR3 reads CASSPGGRNEKLFF. The CDR3 nucleotides are TGTGCCAGCAGCCCCGGGGGGCGTAATGAAAAACTGTTTTTT.

V and J are TRBV7-2 and TRBJ1-1; 7 nucleotides agree with TRBD1. CDR1 and CDR2 (germline): SGHTA, FQGNSA. The trim removed 5 bases at V and 0 bases at J, leaving 6 bases unmatched. This CDR3 has 15 amino acids. DNA for the CDR3: TGTGCCAGCAGCCCCCGACAGGGTGTGAACACTGAAGCTTTCTTT. Its translation: CASSPRQGVNTEAFF. Full variable domain (rest looked up from reference TRBV7-2 and TRBJ1-1): GAGVSQSPSNKVTEKGKDVELRCDPISGHTALYWYRQSLGQGLEFLIYFQGNSAPDKSGLPSDRFSAERTGGSVSTLTIQRTQQEDSAVYLCASSPRQGVNTEAFFGQGTRLTVV.

CDR3 nucleotide sequence: TGTGCCAGCAGCTTATCTAGCGGGAGAAGATACGAGCAGTACTTC. Translating it yields CASSLSSGRRYEQYF. V and J are TRBV11-1 and TRBJ2-7, with TRBD2 identical over 10 bases. The J segment lost 4 bases and the V segment lost 2 bases, leaving 5 bases of the junction unmatched. Germline assignment: CDR1 SGHAT and CDR2 FQDESV (reference sequence). This CDR3 contains 15 residues.

This clonotype was seen a handful of times. The V gene is TRBV7-8, the J gene TRBJ1-2; D unclear. The V end was cut by 5 bases, the J end by 3 bases, with 10 bases between. This CDR3 spans 13 amino acids. The germline CDR1 and CDR2 sequences are SGHVS and FQNEAQ. The CDR3 DNA sequence: TGTGCCAGCAGCGCCCAGGCCGACTATGGCTACACCTTC. This sequence encodes CASSAQADYGYTF.